The 21 T cell receptor beta chains below were found in one sample sequenced in a study of blood T cell repertoires in COVID-19. Produced via immunoSEQ multiplex PCR; TCRdb's table is partial and in-frame only. The sample lists 100,000 or so clones; approximately 88% were seen once. The sequencing sample was made of peripheral blood. These receptors were obtained from a woman aged 55-75 years with acute or convalescent COVID-19.

V gene TRBV3-1 (or the pseudogene TRBV3-2) combines with J gene TRBJ1-1; D is uncertain. CDR3 length: 13 residues. Germline CDR1 LGHDT, CDR2 YNNKEL (reference sequence). Trimming cost V 5 bases and J 1 base, with 8 bases left between them. DNA of the CDR3: TGTGCCAGCAGCAGTGAGGGGAACACTGAAGCTTTCTTT. It encodes CASSSEGNTEAFF.

The rearrangement links TRBV30 to TRBJ2-7, with 13 bases fitting TRBD2. CDR3 length: 14 residues. CDR1 and CDR2 (germline): GTSNPN, SVGIG (reference sequence). The V segment lost 0 bases and the J segment 7 bases; nucleotides outside the gene matches: 3. This CDR3 reads CAWSVGLAGVEQYF. The CDR3 coding sequence is TGTGCCTGGAGTGTCGGACTAGCGGGAGTTGAGCAGTACTTC.

This clone came up once. The chain couples TRBV5-1 to TRBJ2-3; 11 nucleotides match TRBD2. The V gene's germline CDR1 is SGHRS and CDR2 YFSETQ. The CDR3 extends over 15 amino acids. The ends lost 4 bases at V and 4 bases at J; junction bases unmatched: 5. CDR3: CASSLSGRASDTQYF. DNA for the CDR3: TGCGCCAGCAGCCTTAGCGGGAGGGCCTCAGATACGCAGTATTTT.

The chain combines TRBV3-1 (or the pseudogene TRBV3-2) with TRBJ1-4; D is uncertain. CDR1 is LGHDT and CDR2 is YNNKEL in the germline V gene (reference sequence). The CDR3 length is 14 residues. Trimming pared 4 bases from V and 6 bases from J, leaving 12 bases between. CDR3 sequence reads: CASSRSGSYEKLFF. Written as DNA, the CDR3 is TGTGCCAGCAGCCGTTCCGGGTCCTATGAAAAACTGTTTTTT.

This clone was seen only a few times. The chain has TRBV7-3 and TRBJ2-3; 14 bases are shared with TRBD2. Trimming cost V 5 bases and J 1 base; bases outside gene matches: 8. There are 18 residues in the CDR3. Germline V gives CDR1 SGHTA, CDR2 FQGTGA. The CDR3 DNA sequence: TGTGCCAGCAGCGCGGGACTAGCGGGAGTAGGGCGCACAGATACGCAGTATTTT. This codes for CASSAGLAGVGRTDTQYF.

The CDR3 loop reads CASRDRLKGGEQYF. The CDR3 DNA reads as TGTGCCAGTAGGGACAGGCTGAAAGGGGGCGAGCAGTACTTC. The chain is built from TRBV28 and TRBJ2-7; 8 bases line up with TRBD1. J gave up 6 bases and V 9 bases, and 13 bases lay outside the gene matches. This CDR3 region has 14 residues. CDR1 and CDR2 from the germline V gene are MDHEN and SYDVKM.

The rearrangement links TRBV27 to TRBJ2-1; D gene unclear. The CDR3 contains 13 residues. With 1 base removed from V and 7 bases from J, the gap between germline ends came to 8 bases. Germline V lookup: CDR1 MNHEY, CDR2 SMNVEV (reference sequence). The chain's CDR3 is CASSLFMRNEQFF. In DNA form, the CDR3 reads TGTGCCAGCAGTTTATTCATGAGAAATGAGCAGTTCTTC.

This chain links TRBV10-2 with TRBJ2-3; D call uncertain. CDR1 and CDR2 from the germline V gene are WSHSY and SAAADI. V was cut by 0 bases and J by 2 bases, with 9 bases left in between. There are 15 residues in the CDR3. The CDR3 protein is CASSESPVPTDTQYF. The CDR3, as DNA: TGCGCCAGCAGTGAGTCGCCAGTTCCCACAGATACGCAGTATTTT.

The chain combines TRBV25-1 with TRBJ1-5; the match to TRBD1 covers 7 bases. The CDR3 is 15 residues long. Germline V gene lookup returns CDR1 MGHDK and CDR2 SYGVNS. J was trimmed by 3 bases and V by 4 bases; bases with no gene match: 6. CDR3 bases: TGTGCCAGCAGTGCGGCAGAGGGGGCCAATCAGCCCCAGCATTTT. It encodes CASSAAEGANQPQHF.

This clone was seen just once. V is TRBV5-1 and J is TRBJ1-2; D perhaps matches TRBD1 (5 bases). The CDR3 totals 14 residues. V lost 0 bases to trimming and J lost 4 bases, with 10 bases between them. The germline gives CDR1 SGHRS, CDR2 YFSETQ. In nucleotides, the CDR3 is TGCGCCAGCAGCTTGGGGGGCCTCTCCTATGGCTACACCTTC. Translating it yields CASSLGGLSYGYTF.

This chain links TRBV12-3 or TRBV12-4 with TRBJ2-1, with D perhaps TRBD2 (5 bases). The CDR3 has 13 residues. V lost 7 bases to trimming and J lost 9 bases, with 16 bases between them. The CDR3 region has the DNA TGTGCCAGCAATCCCACACCCCGGGGTGAGCAGTTCTTC. Its translation: CASNPTPRGEQFF.

V and J are TRBV19 and TRBJ1-2, with TRBD1 as a possible D gene (5 bases). The CDR3 extends over 14 amino acids. Trimming left V 3 bases short and J 4 bases short, with 12 bases between. Per the germline V gene, CDR1 is LNHDA and CDR2 is SQIVND (reference sequence). CDR3 region: CASSMGGAGYGYTF. CDR3 DNA sequence: TGTGCCAGTAGTATGGGAGGGGCCGGCTATGGCTACACCTTC.

This chain connects TRBV29-1 to TRBJ2-1, with 11 bases fitting TRBD2. The CDR3 consists of 17 residues. Trimming took 5 bases from V and 4 from J; bases not matched to a gene: 13. Germline V lookup: CDR1 SQVTM, CDR2 ANQGSEA. The CDR3 bases are TGCAGCGTTCCGACTAGCGGGAATATAAGAGTATACAATGAGCAGTTCTTC. This encodes CSVPTSGNIRVYNEQFF.

The chain combines TRBV28 with TRBJ1-5; 8 bases agree with TRBD1. This CDR3 has 14 amino acids. V trimming: 8 bases; J trimming: 6 bases; junction bases outside the gene matches: 9. Germline V gene sequence: CDR1 MDHEN, CDR2 SYDVKM. Here the CDR3 DNA reads TGTGCCAGCGCCTTGACAGGGGCAGGTCAGCCCCAGCATTTT. It translates to CASALTGAGQPQHF.

V is TRBV3-1 (or the pseudogene TRBV3-2) and J is TRBJ2-3; 8 bases align to TRBD2. There are 15 residues in the CDR3. The germline CDR1 and CDR2 sequences are LGHDT and YNNKEL (reference sequence). The trim removed 1 base at V and 1 base at J, leaving 1 base unmatched. The CDR3 DNA is TGTGCCAGCAGCCAAGCGGGAGGGGGCACAGATACGCAGTATTTT. Translated, it gives CASSQAGGGTDTQYF.

This clone showed up just once. The V call is TRBV6-5, the J call TRBJ1-2; D may be TRBD1 (5 bases). This CDR3 is 15 amino acids long. With 2 bases removed from V and 3 bases from J, the gap between germline ends came to 13 bases. Germline CDR1 and CDR2: MNHEY and SVGAGI. The CDR3 region has the DNA TGTGCCAGCAGTTACGGGCGACAGAGCCACTATGGCTACACCTTC. It translates to CASSYGRQSHYGYTF.

As concerns this clone: At the DNA level, this CDR3 is encoded by other sequences in the same sample as well. This sequence joins TRBV7-3 and TRBJ2-3; 8 nucleotides match TRBD2. V shed 2 bases, J shed 0 bases, and the junction held 1 base outside the gene matches. The CDR3 sequence is 15 residues long. Germline assignment: CDR1 SGHTA and CDR2 FQGTGA. Written as DNA, the CDR3 is TGTGCCAGCAGCTTAGCGGGGGGTAGCACAGATACGCAGTATTTT. Amino acids: CASSLAGGSTDTQYF. Variable domain in full (rest from reference TRBV7-3 and TRBJ2-3): GAGVSQTPSNKVTEKGKYVELRCDPISGHTALYWYRQSLGQGPEFLIYFQGTGAADDSGLPNDRFFAVRPEGSVSTLKIQRTERGDSAVYLCASSLAGGSTDTQYFGPGTRLTVL.

Written as DNA, the CDR3 is TGTGCCAGCAGCCAAGAGAGATTAGCCTACAATGAGCAGTTCTTC. Translation: CASSQERLAYNEQFF. This chain connects TRBV4-2 to TRBJ2-1; D uncertain. The germline V gene has CDR1 LGHNA and CDR2 YNFKEQ. Deletions cut 0 bases from V and 2 bases from J, with 8 bases between. This CDR3 comprises 15 residues.

The CDR3 DNA reads TGCGCCAGCAGCTACAGGAGCCGGAGTCAGGGTTCATCGGATGAGCAGTTCTTC. Its translation: CASSYRSRSQGSSDEQFF. J is TRBJ2-1 and V is TRBV5-1; weak D call: TRBD1 (5 bases). V shed 3 bases and J shed 8 bases, with 27 bases lying between them. The CDR3 extends over 18 amino acids. In germline, CDR1 is SGHRS, CDR2 YFSETQ.

The rearrangement uses TRBV24-1 and TRBJ2-1, with TRBD2 matching 8 bases. Losses at the gene ends were 0 bases for V and 7 bases for J; bases not matched to a gene: 7. The CDR3 sequence is 16 residues long. Germline V gene lookup returns CDR1 KGHDR and CDR2 SFDVKD. CDR3 sequence: CATSDLWAGGGNEQFF. In DNA form, the CDR3 reads TGTGCCACCAGTGATTTGTGGGCGGGAGGTGGGAATGAGCAGTTCTTC.

The CDR3 loop reads CASSPGEPGYNEQFF. CDR3 coding DNA: TGTGCCAGCAGCCCCGGGGAACCCGGATACAATGAGCAGTTCTTC. The chain employs TRBV6-6 and TRBJ2-1; tentative D call: TRBD2 (5 bases). Germline CDR1 is MNHNY and CDR2 is SVGAGI (reference sequence). V lost 6 bases and J lost 4, with 16 bases in between. The CDR3 is 15 amino acids.